This T cell receptor (beta chain) was observed in a study of T-cell reconstitution after alpha-beta-depleted transplantation in children. In this sample, this clonotype turned up a few times. Preparation of the TCRbeta library involved a method that used unique molecular identifiers. In TCRdb, the PCR reads were re-called with MiXCR into one record per CDR3 protein. The sample lists 170,000 or so distinct CDR3 sequences; more than 6.5% were seen once. Trimming cost V 4 bases and J 8 bases; bases outside gene matches: 11. This CDR3 contains 16 residues. Looked up from germline, CDR1 is SGHRS and CDR2 is YFSETQ.

The chain has TRBV5-1 and TRBJ1-4, with 10 positions matching TRBD1. This sequence was found in a human donor who donated a stem cell graft to a child with Wiskott-Aldrich syndrome. The sample here was PBMCs from the stem cell graft donor, taken from the stem cell graft. The CDR3 region has the DNA TGCGCCAGCAGCCCACGAAGACAGGGGGCGGGCGAAAAACTGTTTTTT. Translation gives CASSPRRQGAGEKLFF.